Each of the 19 T cell receptor beta chains below was sequenced from the same sample in a study of OX40 agonist ivuxolimab in advanced cancers. Only in-frame clones appear in the TCRdb table, and some are missing; sequencing was by immunoSEQ multiplex PCR. This sample yields 50,000 or so clones, of which around 85% are seen a single time; around 6.9% belongs to the top ten. The sample in question was CD4+ or CD8+ T cells sorted from blood, obtained in a trial of the OX40 agonist ivuxolimab. The source of these receptors is an adult with an advanced solid tumor such as melanoma, head and neck, liver or kidney cancer.

This clone was detected a few times. The chain carries TRBV6-6 and TRBJ1-4; D not certain. V was shortened by 6 bases and J by 6 bases, with 8 bases between the two germline ends. CDR3 length: 12 residues. The V gene's germline CDR1 is MNHNY and CDR2 SVGAGI (reference sequence). The CDR3: CASSLLYEKLFF. The CDR3 DNA reads TGTGCCAGCAGCCTTTTATATGAAAAACTGTTTTTT.

This clone was seen a few times. The chain couples TRBV11-2 to TRBJ1-1; D unclear. This CDR3 is built from 11 residues. The germline V gene encodes CDR1 SGHAT and CDR2 FQNNGV. Trimming pared 5 bases from V and 7 bases from J, leaving 8 bases between. CDR3 in amino acids: CASSPQNEAFF. CDR3 DNA sequence: TGTGCCAGCAGCCCACAAAATGAAGCTTTCTTT.

The rearrangement uses TRBV18 and TRBJ1-2, with D unresolved. The CDR3 sequence is 19 residues long. Trimming left V 3 bases short and J 4 bases short, with 27 bases between. CDR1 KGHSH and CDR2 LQKENI come from the germline V gene. CDR3: CASSPPMITERTSAYGYTF. CDR3 nucleotide sequence: TGTGCCAGCTCACCCCCCATGATCACTGAGCGGACTTCGGCCTATGGCTACACCTTC.

The chain joins TRBV15 to TRBJ2-3, with D tentatively TRBD2 (5 bases). The V end was cut by 6 bases, the J end by 1 base, with 14 bases between. In germline, CDR1 is LNHNV, CDR2 YYDKDF (reference sequence). The CDR3 contains 15 residues. The CDR3 is CATSKEARGTDTQYF. CDR3 DNA sequence: TGTGCCACCAGTAAGGAGGCTCGGGGCACAGATACGCAGTATTTT.

The rearrangement links TRBV12-5 to TRBJ1-4, with D possibly being TRBD1 (5 bases). In germline, CDR1 is LGHNT, CDR2 FRNRAP. The CDR3 is 16 residues long. V was pared by 5 bases and J by 10 bases, with 23 bases between. CDR3 in amino acids: CASGPPARQGVGKLFF. CDR3 sequence (DNA): TGTGCTAGTGGTCCCCCGGCCCGACAAGGGGTTGGAAAACTGTTTTTT. The variable domain in full, with the rest retrieved from reference TRBV12-5 and TRBJ1-4, is DARVTQTPRHKVTEMGQEVTMRCQPILGHNTVFWYRQTMMQGLELLAYFRNRAPLDDSGMPKDRFSAEMPDATLATLKIQPSEPRDSAVYFCASGPPARQGVGKLFFGSGTQLSVL.

The table lists this clone with a few counts. The chain combines TRBV6-1 with TRBJ1-1; weak D call: TRBD1 (6 bases). V lost 2 bases and J 11 bases, leaving 15 bases between the germline ends. This CDR3 is built from 13 residues. Germline values: CDR1 MNHNS, CDR2 SASEGT. The CDR3 region has the DNA TGTGCCAGCAGTGAAAGTACCCACCAGGGGGCTTTCTTT. Translated, it gives CASSESTHQGAFF.

The chain combines TRBV27 with TRBJ2-3, with 8 bases that match TRBD1. This CDR3 comprises 15 residues. J was trimmed by 4 bases and V by 4 bases; bases with no gene match: 7. Germline-derived CDR1 and CDR2 are MNHEY and SMNVEV (reference sequence). The chain's CDR3 is CASSSPQGAADTQYF. For the CDR3, the DNA is TGTGCCAGCAGTTCGCCCCAGGGGGCCGCAGATACGCAGTATTTT.

The chain uses TRBV5-5 and TRBJ2-3, with 9 bases lining up with TRBD2. V shed 0 bases, J shed 6 bases, and the junction held 8 bases outside the gene matches. The CDR3 runs 16 residues. CDR1 is SGHKS and CDR2 is YYEKEE in the germline V gene (reference sequence). CDR3 in DNA: TGTGCCAGCAGCTTGGCCTGGTCTAGCGGGGTGGATACGCAGTATTTT. It yields the protein CASSLAWSSGVDTQYF. The full variable domain, rest sourced from reference TRBV5-5 and TRBJ2-3, is DAGVTQSPTHLIKTRGQQVTLRCSPISGHKSVSWYQQVLGQGPQFIFQYYEKEERGRGNFPDRFSARQFPNYSSELNVNALLLGDSALYLCASSLAWSSGVDTQYFGPGTRLTVL.

The genes are TRBV6-5 and TRBJ2-3; no clear D. V dropped 5 bases and J dropped 0 bases, with 12 bases sitting between them. This CDR3 is 15 amino acids long. The germline CDR1 and CDR2 sequences are MNHEY and SVGAGI. The CDR3 DNA reads TGTGCCAGCAGTCGAGACATCCCTAGCACAGATACGCAGTATTTT. Its protein product is CASSRDIPSTDTQYF.

The rearrangement uses TRBV18 and TRBJ2-5, with D perhaps TRBD2 (5 bases). The V and J ends lost 3 bases and 5 bases respectively, with 13 bases between them. Germline-derived CDR1 and CDR2 are KGHSH and LQKENI. The CDR3 length is 14 residues. The CDR3 reads CASSPGPTGETQYF. CDR3 in DNA: TGTGCCAGCTCACCCGGGCCAACGGGGGAGACCCAGTACTTC.

This clone was seen once. The chain is built from TRBV7-5 and TRBJ2-5. TRBV7-5 is tagged as a pseudogene. The CDR3 has 18 amino acids. The CDR3 here is CARSLFVPIGRNQETQYF. The DNA for the CDR3 is TGTGCCAGAAGCTTATTTGTCCCGATAGGTAGAAACCAAGAGACCCAGTACTTC.

The V call is TRBV4-1, the J call TRBJ1-4, with no clear D. Germline V CDR1 and CDR2: MGHRA, YSYEKL. The V end lost 0 bases, the J end lost 5 bases, and 25 bases lay between the germline ends. This CDR3 comprises 20 residues. The CDR3 region is CASSQEFPPATTFENEKLFF. CDR3 coding DNA: TGCGCCAGCAGCCAAGAATTCCCCCCAGCGACCACCTTCGAAAATGAAAAACTGTTTTTT.

This chain links TRBV6-1 with TRBJ1-6, with 7 nucleotides matching TRBD1. V lost 8 bases, J lost 7 bases, and 8 bases stayed unmatched. Germline assignment: CDR1 MNHNS and CDR2 SASEGT. The CDR3 length is 14 residues. CDR3 sequence: CASFGTALNSPLHF. In DNA form, the CDR3 reads TGTGCCAGCTTTGGGACAGCGCTAAATTCACCCCTCCACTTT.

The genes are TRBV19 and TRBJ1-1, with 7 positions matching TRBD1. J was trimmed by 5 bases and V by 5 bases; bases with no gene match: 14. CDR1 is LNHDA, CDR2 SQIVND, per germline (reference sequence). The CDR3 has 16 residues. The CDR3 reads CASSSLAGTVTTEAFF. The CDR3 DNA sequence: TGTGCCAGTAGTTCTTTGGCCGGGACAGTGACAACTGAAGCTTTCTTT.

This clone was picked up one time. The V and J genes are TRBV19 and TRBJ1-1, with unresolved D. From germline, CDR1 is LNHDA and CDR2 SQIVND (reference sequence). Trimming shortened V by 0 bases and J by 1 base, and 6 bases separated the two germline ends. The CDR3 is 14 amino acids. CDR3 sequence reads: CASSIDSPNTEAFF. DNA for the CDR3: TGTGCCAGTAGTATAGATAGCCCGAACACTGAAGCTTTCTTT. Based on the CDR3 plus reference TRBV19 and TRBJ1-1, the full variable domain is DGGITQSPKYLFRKEGQNVTLSCEQNLNHDAMYWYRQDPGQGLRLIYYSQIVNDFQKGDIAEGYSVSREKKESFPLTVTSAQKNPTAFYLCASSIDSPNTEAFFGQGTRLTVV.

The chain links TRBV5-1 to TRBJ1-1, with TRBD1 matching over 7 bases. V trimming: 2 bases; J trimming: 5 bases; junction bases outside the gene matches: 3. This CDR3 region has 13 residues. Germline CDR1 and CDR2: SGHRS and YFSETQ. The chain's CDR3 is CASSFQGGTEAFF. The CDR3 coding sequence is TGCGCCAGCAGCTTTCAGGGGGGGACTGAAGCTTTCTTT.

J is TRBJ2-7 and V is TRBV13; D gene unclear. V lost 4 bases to trimming and J lost 0 bases, with 4 bases between them. Germline values: CDR1 PRHDT, CDR2 FYEKMQ (reference sequence). CDR3 length: 12 residues. The CDR3 DNA is TGTGCCAGCAGCTCGAGCTCCTACGAGCAGTACTTC. As protein: CASSSSSYEQYF.

The chain joins TRBV30 to TRBJ1-2; no clear D gene. V lost 3 bases and J 7 bases, leaving 12 bases between the germline ends. This CDR3 has 12 residues. The germline V gene encodes CDR1 GTSNPN and CDR2 SVGIG (reference sequence). Here the CDR3 reads CAWSDDWSGYTF. CDR3 coding DNA: TGTGCCTGGAGCGACGACTGGAGTGGCTACACCTTC.

The chain links TRBV5-5 to TRBJ1-2; 8 bases match TRBD1. CDR1 and CDR2 (germline): SGHKS, YYEKEE (reference sequence). This CDR3 is built from 13 residues. V lost 4 bases and J lost 7; bases outside the gene matches: 6. The CDR3 loop reads CASSLTGDGGYTF. CDR3 DNA sequence: TGTGCCAGCAGCCTGACAGGGGACGGTGGCTACACCTTC.